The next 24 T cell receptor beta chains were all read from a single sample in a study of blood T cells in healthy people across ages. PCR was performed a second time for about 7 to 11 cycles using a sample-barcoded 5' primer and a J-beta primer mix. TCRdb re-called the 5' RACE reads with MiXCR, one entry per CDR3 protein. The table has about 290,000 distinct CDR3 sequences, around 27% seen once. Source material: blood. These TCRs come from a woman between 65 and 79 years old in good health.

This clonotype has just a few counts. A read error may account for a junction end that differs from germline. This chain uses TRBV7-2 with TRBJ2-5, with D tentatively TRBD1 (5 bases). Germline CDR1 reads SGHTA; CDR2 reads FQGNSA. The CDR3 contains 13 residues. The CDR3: CASSLGVPGNPHF. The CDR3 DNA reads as TGCGCCAGCAGCTTAGGGGTTCCTGGGAACCCACACTTC.

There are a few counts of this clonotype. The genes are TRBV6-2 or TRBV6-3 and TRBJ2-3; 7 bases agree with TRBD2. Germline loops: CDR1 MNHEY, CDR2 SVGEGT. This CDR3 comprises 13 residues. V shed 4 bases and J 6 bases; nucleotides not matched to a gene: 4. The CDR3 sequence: CASSFAGVDTQYF. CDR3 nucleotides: TGTGCCAGCAGTTTCGCGGGAGTTGATACGCAGTATTTT.

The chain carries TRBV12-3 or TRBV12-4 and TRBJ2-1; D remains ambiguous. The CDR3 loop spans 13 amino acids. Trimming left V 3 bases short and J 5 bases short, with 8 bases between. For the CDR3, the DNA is TGTGCCAGCAGTTTTACTGGGGACAATGAGCAGTTCTTC. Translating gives CASSFTGDNEQFF.

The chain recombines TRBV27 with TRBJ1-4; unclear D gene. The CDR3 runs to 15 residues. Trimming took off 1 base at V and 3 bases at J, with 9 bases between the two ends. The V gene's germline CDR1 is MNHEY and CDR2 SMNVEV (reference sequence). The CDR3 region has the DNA TGTGCCAGCAGTTTATGGCCGCGGCCTAATGAAAAACTGTTTTTT. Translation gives CASSLWPRPNEKLFF.

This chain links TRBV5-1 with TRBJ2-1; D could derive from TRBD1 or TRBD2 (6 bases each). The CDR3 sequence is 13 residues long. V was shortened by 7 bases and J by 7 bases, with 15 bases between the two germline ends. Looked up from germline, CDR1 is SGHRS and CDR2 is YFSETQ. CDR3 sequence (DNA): TGCGCCAGCGAACTTGGGGGGCTGAATGAGCAGTTCTTC. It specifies CASELGGLNEQFF. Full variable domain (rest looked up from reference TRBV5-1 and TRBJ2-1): KAGVTQTPRYLIKTRGQQVTLSCSPISGHRSVSWYQQTPGQGLQFLFEYFSETQRNKGNFPGRFSGRQFSNSRSEMNVSTLELGDSALYLCASELGGLNEQFFGPGTRLTVL.

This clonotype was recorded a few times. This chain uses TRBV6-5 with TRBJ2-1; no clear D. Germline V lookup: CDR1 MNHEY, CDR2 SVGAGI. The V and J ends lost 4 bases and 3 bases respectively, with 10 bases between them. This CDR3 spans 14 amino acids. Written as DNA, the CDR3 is TGTGCCAGCAGTTCGGGCGGCGTCTACAATGAGCAGTTCTTC. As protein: CASSSGGVYNEQFF.

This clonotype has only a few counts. The CDR3 DNA sequence: TGCGCCAGCAGCTTGGCGACTAGCGGGAGCGAATTCTACGAGCAGTACTTC. It is translated as CASSLATSGSEFYEQYF. V is TRBV5-1 and J is TRBJ2-7; the match to TRBD2 covers 12 bases. Unmatched junction bases numbered 7, after V lost 0 bases and J lost 3 bases. Germline V gene data show CDR1 as SGHRS and CDR2 as YFSETQ. This CDR3 comprises 17 residues.

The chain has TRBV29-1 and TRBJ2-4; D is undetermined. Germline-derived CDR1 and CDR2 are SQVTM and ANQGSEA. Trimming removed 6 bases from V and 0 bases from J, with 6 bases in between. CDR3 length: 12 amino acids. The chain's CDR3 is CSVILAKNIQYF. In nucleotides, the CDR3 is TGCAGCGTAATCCTAGCCAAAAACATTCAGTACTTC.

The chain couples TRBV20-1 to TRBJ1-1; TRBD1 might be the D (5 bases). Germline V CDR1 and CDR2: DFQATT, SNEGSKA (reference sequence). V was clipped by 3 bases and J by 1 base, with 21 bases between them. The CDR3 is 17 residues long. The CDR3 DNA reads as TGCAGTGCTAGTGGAGGGCCCCCAAGGGGCGCGAACACTGAAGCTTTCTTT. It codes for CSASGGPPRGANTEAFF.

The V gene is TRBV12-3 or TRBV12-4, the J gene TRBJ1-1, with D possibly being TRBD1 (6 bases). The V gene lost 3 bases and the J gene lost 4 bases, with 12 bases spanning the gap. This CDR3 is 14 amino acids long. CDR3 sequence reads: CASSFDRRGTEAFF. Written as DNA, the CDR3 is TGTGCCAGCAGTTTTGACAGGAGAGGCACTGAAGCTTTCTTT.

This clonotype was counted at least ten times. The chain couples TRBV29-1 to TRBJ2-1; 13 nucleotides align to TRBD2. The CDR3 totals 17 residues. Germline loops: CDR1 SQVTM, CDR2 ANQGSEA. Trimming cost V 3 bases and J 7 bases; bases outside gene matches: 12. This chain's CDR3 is CSVDITGTSGKRNEQFF. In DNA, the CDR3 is TGCAGCGTTGACATTACGGGGACTAGCGGGAAAAGGAATGAGCAGTTCTTC.

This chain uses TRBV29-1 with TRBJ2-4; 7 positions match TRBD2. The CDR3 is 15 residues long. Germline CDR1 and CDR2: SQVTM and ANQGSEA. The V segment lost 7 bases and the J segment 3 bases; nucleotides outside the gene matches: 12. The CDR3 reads CSANLVRGDKNIQYF. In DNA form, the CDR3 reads TGCAGCGCCAACCTTGTCCGGGGGGACAAAAACATTCAGTACTTC.

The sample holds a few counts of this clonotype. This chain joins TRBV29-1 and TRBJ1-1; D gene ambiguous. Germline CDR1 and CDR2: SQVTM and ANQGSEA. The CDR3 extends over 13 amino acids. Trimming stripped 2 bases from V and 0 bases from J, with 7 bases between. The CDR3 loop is CSVESSVNTEAFF. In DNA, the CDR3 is TGCAGCGTTGAAAGTTCGGTGAACACTGAAGCTTTCTTT.

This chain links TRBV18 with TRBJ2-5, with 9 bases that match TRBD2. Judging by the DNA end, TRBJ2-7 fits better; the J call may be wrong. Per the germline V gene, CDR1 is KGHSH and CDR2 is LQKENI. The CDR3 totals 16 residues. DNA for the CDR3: TGTGCCAGCTCACCGAACCCGGGACTAGCTCTCTCCGAGCAGTACTTC. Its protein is CASSPNPGLALSEQYF.

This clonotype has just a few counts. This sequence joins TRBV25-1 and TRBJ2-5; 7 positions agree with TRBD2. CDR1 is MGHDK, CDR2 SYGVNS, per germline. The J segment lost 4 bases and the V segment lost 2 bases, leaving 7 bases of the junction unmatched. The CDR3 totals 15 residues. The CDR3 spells CASSEHRPGGETQYF. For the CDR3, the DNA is TGTGCCAGCAGTGAACACCGACCGGGAGGAGAGACCCAGTACTTC.

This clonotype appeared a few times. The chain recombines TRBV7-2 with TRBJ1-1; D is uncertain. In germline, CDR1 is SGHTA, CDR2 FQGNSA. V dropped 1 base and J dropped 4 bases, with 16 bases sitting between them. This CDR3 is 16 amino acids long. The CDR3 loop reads CASSLEGRRGGTEAFF. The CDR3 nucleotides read TGTGCCAGCAGCTTAGAGGGCAGACGAGGAGGCACTGAAGCTTTCTTT.

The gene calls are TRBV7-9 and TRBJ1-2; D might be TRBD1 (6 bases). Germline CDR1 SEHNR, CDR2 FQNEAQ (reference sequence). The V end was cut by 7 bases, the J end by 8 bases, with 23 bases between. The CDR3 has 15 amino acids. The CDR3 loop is CASMRAGVALGGYTF. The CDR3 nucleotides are TGTGCCAGCATGAGGGCAGGGGTAGCCCTTGGGGGCTACACCTTC.

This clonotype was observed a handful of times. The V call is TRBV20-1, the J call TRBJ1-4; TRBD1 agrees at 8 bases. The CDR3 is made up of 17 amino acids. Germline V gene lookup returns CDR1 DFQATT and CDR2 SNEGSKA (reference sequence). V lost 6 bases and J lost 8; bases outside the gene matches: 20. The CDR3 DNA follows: TGCAGTGCAAAGCTGGGACAGGACCCCCTGACTGGCGAAAAACTGTTTTTT. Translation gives CSAKLGQDPLTGEKLFF.

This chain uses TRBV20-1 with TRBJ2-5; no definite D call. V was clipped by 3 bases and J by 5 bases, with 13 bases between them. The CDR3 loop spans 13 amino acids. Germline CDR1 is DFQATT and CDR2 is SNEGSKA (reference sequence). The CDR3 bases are TGCAGTGCTAGTTGGCTAGATCACGAGACCCAGTACTTC. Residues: CSASWLDHETQYF.

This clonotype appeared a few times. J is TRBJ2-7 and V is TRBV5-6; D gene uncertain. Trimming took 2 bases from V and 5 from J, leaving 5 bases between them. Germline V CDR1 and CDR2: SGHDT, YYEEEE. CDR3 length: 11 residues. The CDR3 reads CASSFRDEQYF. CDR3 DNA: TGTGCCAGCAGCTTTCGGGACGAGCAGTACTTC. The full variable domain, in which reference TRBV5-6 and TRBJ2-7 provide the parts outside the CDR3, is DAGVTQSPTHLIKTRGQQVTLRCSPKSGHDTVSWYQQALGQGPQFIFQYYEEEERQRGNFPDRFSGHQFPNYSSELNVNALLLGDSALYLCASSFRDEQYFGPGTRLTVT.

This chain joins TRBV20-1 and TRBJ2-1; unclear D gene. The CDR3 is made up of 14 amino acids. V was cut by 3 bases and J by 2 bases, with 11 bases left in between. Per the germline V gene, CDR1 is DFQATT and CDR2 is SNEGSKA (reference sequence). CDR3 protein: CSASGETAYNEQFF. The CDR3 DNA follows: TGCAGTGCTAGTGGCGAAACAGCCTACAATGAGCAGTTCTTC.

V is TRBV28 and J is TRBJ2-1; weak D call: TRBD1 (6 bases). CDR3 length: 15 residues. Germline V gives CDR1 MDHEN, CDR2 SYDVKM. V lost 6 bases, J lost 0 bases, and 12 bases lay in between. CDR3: CASRSDRSSYNEQFF. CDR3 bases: TGTGCCAGCAGGTCGGACAGAAGCTCCTACAATGAGCAGTTCTTC.

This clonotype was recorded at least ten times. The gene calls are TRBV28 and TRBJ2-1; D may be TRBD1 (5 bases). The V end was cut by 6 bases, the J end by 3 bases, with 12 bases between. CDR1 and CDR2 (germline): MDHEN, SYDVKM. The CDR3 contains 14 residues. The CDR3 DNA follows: TGTGCCAGCAGCGCAGCCAGGGACTACAATGAGCAGTTCTTC. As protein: CASSAARDYNEQFF.

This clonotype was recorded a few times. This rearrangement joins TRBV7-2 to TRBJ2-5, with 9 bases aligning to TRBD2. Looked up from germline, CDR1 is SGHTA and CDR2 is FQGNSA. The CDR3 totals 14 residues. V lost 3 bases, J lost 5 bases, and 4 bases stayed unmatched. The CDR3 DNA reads TGTGCCAGCAGCTTTAGCGGGAGAGGGGAGACCCAGTACTTC. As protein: CASSFSGRGETQYF.